One sample yielded the 10 T cell receptor beta chains listed below, sequenced in a study of blood T cells in healthy people across ages. Sample-barcoded 5' priming and a J-beta primer mix drove a second PCR of about 6 to 12 cycles. One entry per CDR3 protein, called by TCRdb with MiXCR from the 5' RACE reads. Of around 800,000 distinct CDR3 sequences in the sample, around 62% are singletons; the top ten hold roughly a quarter. The sequenced sample was blood. The receptors stem from a man younger than 40 in good health.

Concerning this clonotype: One end of the junction does not line up with germline, which may come from a read error. This rearrangement joins TRBV15 to TRBJ2-7, with D tentatively TRBD2 (7 bases). The CDR3 spans 13 residues. Germline lookup yields CDR1 LNHNV and CDR2 YYDKDF (reference sequence). CDR3 residues: CTTSAGATYEQYF. The CDR3 DNA reads as TGTACCACCAGCGCGGGGGCGACCTACGAGCAGTACTTC.

CDR3 bases: TGTGCCAGCAGCTTAGTCGGGAGGCAGTATTTT. This encodes CASSLVGRQYF. The rearrangement links TRBV7-2 to TRBJ2-3; maybe TRBD2 (6 bases). CDR3 length: 11 amino acids. Trimming removed 1 base from V and 11 bases from J, with 7 bases in between. Germline assignment: CDR1 SGHTA and CDR2 FQGNSA.

This clonotype occurred a few times. This chain connects TRBV7-2 to TRBJ2-1, with TRBD2 matching 13 bases. Trimming at V came to 0 bases and at J to 6 bases, leaving 11 bases not matched to a gene. Germline CDR1 and CDR2: SGHTA and FQGNSA. The CDR3 consists of 19 residues. The chain's CDR3 is CASSLAYGTSGTLANEQFF. CDR3 bases: TGTGCCAGCAGCTTAGCTTATGGGACTAGCGGGACCCTCGCCAATGAGCAGTTCTTC.

The table lists this clonotype with a few counts. This chain connects TRBV5-6 to TRBJ2-7; TRBD1 is a possible D gene (6 bases). The DNA end lines up better with TRBJ2-5; the J call may be wrong. Germline CDR1 is SGHDT and CDR2 is YYEEEE. The CDR3 is made up of 16 amino acids. The CDR3 protein is CASSLFLGTLFETQYF. The CDR3 DNA sequence: TGTGCCAGCAGCTTATTCCTGGGGACATTGTTTGAGACCCAGTACTTC.

The rearrangement uses TRBV5-1 and TRBJ1-2; the match to TRBD1 covers 9 bases. CDR3 length: 19 residues. CDR1 and CDR2 from the germline V gene are SGHRS and YFSETQ. V trimming: 0 bases; J trimming: 3 bases; junction bases outside the gene matches: 15. The CDR3 region is CASSLASVAGQGGYYGYTF. In DNA, the CDR3 is TGCGCCAGCAGCTTGGCCTCAGTAGCGGGACAGGGCGGATACTATGGCTACACCTTC. The full variable domain, rest sourced from reference TRBV5-1 and TRBJ1-2, is KAGVTQTPRYLIKTRGQQVTLSCSPISGHRSVSWYQQTPGQGLQFLFEYFSETQRNKGNFPGRFSGRQFSNSRSEMNVSTLELGDSALYLCASSLASVAGQGGYYGYTFGSGTRLTVV.

V and J are TRBV5-5 and TRBJ1-5, with D tentatively TRBD1 (5 bases). Germline CDR1 SGHKS, CDR2 YYEKEE (reference sequence). The CDR3 runs to 16 residues. V lost 4 bases and J 2 bases, leaving 16 bases between the germline ends. The CDR3 DNA reads TGTGCCAGCAGCGCCATTTCTGGGGCGGGCAATCAGCCCCAGCATTTT. Residues: CASSAISGAGNQPQHF.

The chain is built from TRBV4-2 and TRBJ2-5; the D is unclear. The end of the DNA fits TRBJ2-7 better, so the J call may be wrong. The germline CDR1 and CDR2 sequences are LGHNA and YNFKEQ. This CDR3 region has 14 residues. CDR3 in amino acids: CASSQDQGTYEQYF. DNA for the CDR3: TGTGCCAGCAGCCAAGATCAAGGAACCTACGAGCAGTACTTC.

This clonotype was seen a few times. This chain joins TRBV5-1 and TRBJ2-1; no firm D call. Germline values: CDR1 SGHRS, CDR2 YFSETQ. V was trimmed by 4 bases and J by 13 bases, leaving 21 bases between them. CDR3 length equals 14 residues. The CDR3 loop reads CASSTDISVGGQFF. CDR3 nucleotides: TGCGCCAGCAGCACCGACATCTCGGTAGGCGGACAGTTCTTC. Drawing the rest from reference TRBV5-1 and TRBJ2-1, the complete variable domain is KAGVTQTPRYLIKTRGQQVTLSCSPISGHRSVSWYQQTPGQGLQFLFEYFSETQRNKGNFPGRFSGRQFSNSRSEMNVSTLELGDSALYLCASSTDISVGGQFFGPGTRLTVL.

The chain carries TRBV4-2 and TRBJ1-2; D gene unclear. CDR3 length: 13 residues. In germline, CDR1 is LGHNA, CDR2 YNFKEQ. V was trimmed by 0 bases and J by 8 bases, leaving 10 bases between them. The CDR3 coding sequence is TGTGCCAGCAGCCAAGATTCAATAAAGGGCTACACCTTC. The encoded protein is CASSQDSIKGYTF.

The V gene is TRBV5-5, the J gene TRBJ1-2, with D possibly matching TRBD1 (5 bases). Deletions cut 0 bases from V and 1 base from J, with 13 bases between. The germline gives CDR1 SGHKS, CDR2 YYEKEE (reference sequence). The CDR3 is 16 residues long. The CDR3 DNA reads as TGTGCCAGCAGCTTGGCCGTACAGGCATTTAACTATGGCTACACCTTC. Its protein is CASSLAVQAFNYGYTF.